This T cell receptor beta chain was sequenced in a study of T-cell memory formation after mild COVID-19. Findings and caveats of the study: Pre-infection memory held some responding clones, suggesting pre-existing cross-reactive T cells responded.

TCRdb re-called the 5' RACE reads with MiXCR, one entry per CDR3 protein. The sample contains approximately 60,000 distinct CDR3 sequences, about 10% of which appear only once. This CDR3 has 13 residues. Germline CDR1 reads SGHTA; CDR2 reads FQGNSA. Trimming removed 1 base from V and 6 bases from J, with 8 bases in between. A word on this clonotype: Its antigen is as yet unknown.

The TCR was taken from a man aged 18 to 30 who had mild COVID-19 (a few samples of this study predate the infection). Cell type and time point are not known. The sample consisted of PBMCs or a T cell subset sorted from them (not recorded which). The genes are TRBV7-2 and TRBJ2-3, with no clear D. CDR3 sequence: CASSLGEPDTQYF. The CDR3 nucleotides read TGTGCCAGCAGCTTAGGGGAACCGGATACGCAGTATTTT.